The entry below gives a single T cell receptor (beta chain) sequence along with its context. As yet, its antigen is unknown. The sample belongs to a study of shared clonotypes between healthy human individuals. Study summary: The donor group consisted of a couple of women and three men, aged 18 to 49.

Points from the study as a whole: Although depth was large, rarefaction showed that sequencing of the sorted subsets was incomplete.

CD45RO negativity and positive selection for CCR7 defined naive CD8 cells, a population that excluded terminally differentiated effector memory CD45RA+ cells. Free of recent acute infections or vaccinations, the donors were healthy HIV-negative adults. V gave up 3 bases and J gave up 3 bases, with 15 bases separating them. Germline CDR1 and CDR2: KGHSH and LQKENI. This CDR3 contains 16 residues. Clones were sequenced by immunoSEQ multiplex PCR, and TCRdb holds only the in-frame ones, with some missing. The profile shows around 2,000,000 clones, less than 95% of them singletons. The sequenced sample was naive CD8+ T cells sorted from blood. The TCR was taken from a man between 18 and 35 years old in good health. The chain uses TRBV18 and TRBJ1-5; D call uncertain. This chain's CDR3 is CASSPLEVQINQPQHF. For the CDR3, the DNA is TGTGCCAGCTCACCGCTTGAGGTACAGATCAATCAGCCCCAGCATTTT.